Listed below are T cell receptor beta chains from one sample, sequenced in a study of shared clonotypes between healthy human individuals. TCRdb's table, derived via immunoSEQ multiplex PCR, lists solely in-frame clones and lacks some. In the table there are some 1.5 million clones, about 98% of which are singletons. The specimen was naive CD4+ T cells sorted from blood. The receptors here all came from a man under 40 in good health. CDR3s include the opening cysteine and the closing phenylalanine or tryptophan. Each record gives: CDR3 DNA, CDR3 protein, clone size, D gene, V gene, J gene. The D gene is left open where the match is weak. Size is stated for part of the rows, as once, few or many counts, or as a class when the clone is expanded.

TGTGCCAGCAGTGCCCGAAGGGGACAAAGCGGGGAGCTGTTTTTT,CASSARRGQSGELFF,-,-,TRBV6-1,TRBJ2-2
TGTGCCAGCATTCTCGGCGGAGGAACCGATACGCAGTATTTT,CASILGGGTDTQYF,-,-,TRBV2,TRBJ2-3
TGTGCCAGCAGCCGACAACGGCAGAAGAACACAGATACGCAGTATTTT,CASSRQRQKNTDTQYF,-,-,TRBV7-9,TRBJ2-3
TGTGCCAGCAGCGTAGCTACAACCGGGGAGCTGTTTTTT,CASSVATTGELFF,-,-,TRBV9,TRBJ2-2
TGTGCCAGCAGCCCTGTGGGGGGAATCGGCACAGATACGCAGTATTTT,CASSPVGGIGTDTQYF,-,-,TRBV9,TRBJ2-3
TGCGCCAGCAGCTTGGAGGACACCGGGGAGCTGTTTTTT,CASSLEDTGELFF,-,-,TRBV5-1,TRBJ2-2
TGTGCCAGCAGCCAAGTCCCAGGGGGATCCTACAATGAGCAGTTCTTC,CASSQVPGGSYNEQFF,-,TRBD1,TRBV4-2,TRBJ2-1
TGTGCCAGCAGTTTGTCATACTATGGCTACACCTTC,CASSLSYYGYTF,-,-,TRBV28,TRBJ1-2
TGTGCCAGCAGCCCGAACCCAGGGGACGGGGGCTATGAGCAGTTCTTC,CASSPNPGDGGYEQFF,-,-,TRBV14,TRBJ2-1
TGTGCCAGTAGAGGCTTTATGCCTAGCGGGTACTACAATGAGCAGTTCTTC,CASRGFMPSGYYNEQFF,-,TRBD2,TRBV19,TRBJ2-1
TGTGCCAGCAGTCCAGGGGGCGGCTTTGAAAAACTGTTTTTT,CASSPGGGFEKLFF,-,TRBD1,TRBV6-5,TRBJ1-4
TGTGCCAGCAGCTTAACACCGGGTCATACGCAGTATTTT,CASSLTPGHTQYF,-,-,TRBV11-3,TRBJ2-3
TGTGCCAGCCAGCAGGGGTTAGGTGGAAACACCATATATTTT,CASQQGLGGNTIYF,-,-,TRBV10-3,TRBJ1-3
TGTGCTAACTGTGGGGGTTGGGAGCAGTACTTC,CANCGGWEQYF,-,-,TRBV12-5,TRBJ2-7
TGTGCCAGCAGCTTCCCCTTAGCGGGACAAGAGACCCAGTACTTC,CASSFPLAGQETQYF,-,TRBD2,TRBV7-9,TRBJ2-5
TGCGCCAGCAGTGAGTCGACAGGAACCTACGAGCAGTACTTC,CASSESTGTYEQYF,-,-,TRBV10-1,TRBJ2-7
TGTGCCAGCAGCCCCCACCAGGGGCACCAAGAGACCCAGTACTTC,CASSPHQGHQETQYF,-,-,TRBV9,TRBJ2-5
TGTGCCAGCAGTTCTACATTGATCCCGCAAGCTTTCTTT,CASSSTLIPQAFF,-,-,TRBV6-5,TRBJ1-1
TGTGCCAGCAGCCAATTAACAGGGGAGGTTGGCGGGGAGCTGTTTTTT,CASSQLTGEVGGELFF,-,-,TRBV14,TRBJ2-2
TGTGCCAGCAGCTTATTCGCGGGGACCATGAACACTGAAGCTTTCTTT,CASSLFAGTMNTEAFF,-,-,TRBV7-6,TRBJ1-1
TGTGCCAGCAGCCGGGGGCTCGGGACTGAAGCTTTCTTT,CASSRGLGTEAFF,-,-,TRBV13,TRBJ1-1
TGTGCCAGCAGTGAAGGGGTCTCTGGGGCCAACGTCCTGACTTTC,CASSEGVSGANVLTF,few,-,TRBV6-1,TRBJ2-6
TGTGCCAGCAGCTTAGTGGGGGTAGAGGGCACGGGAGCTTTCTTT,CASSLVGVEGTGAFF,-,-,TRBV7-9,TRBJ1-1
TGCGCCAGTCAGGAGAACACTGAAGCTTTCTTT,CASQENTEAFF,once,-,TRBV5-1,TRBJ1-1
TGTGCCAGCAGCTTAGGACAAGTTGGAGAGACCCAGTACTTC,CASSLGQVGETQYF,-,-,TRBV11-2,TRBJ2-5
TGTGCCAGCAGTGGCCCCCTGACAGGAAGGAACACTGAAGCTTTCTTT,CASSGPLTGRNTEAFF,-,-,TRBV6-1,TRBJ1-1
TGTGCCAGCTCACCACCAACTGTCCTTCCAGATACGCAGTATTTT,CASSPPTVLPDTQYF,-,-,TRBV18,TRBJ2-3
TGTGCCAGCAGCGCCCGACCCGCTGGGGAGCAGTACTTC,CASSARPAGEQYF,-,-,TRBV9,TRBJ2-7
TGTGCCAGCAGCCCCCGGACTCGGCTAGCGGGACCTAAGTCCGGGGAGCTGTTTTTT,CASSPRTRLAGPKSGELFF,-,TRBD2,TRBV9,TRBJ2-2
TGTGCCAGCAGCCCACCGGGACAGGGGATCTACGAGCAGTACTTC,CASSPPGQGIYEQYF,-,TRBD1,TRBV5-4,TRBJ2-7
TGTGCCAGCAGCTTAGAGGGAGGGTCCACCCAGTACTTC,CASSLEGGSTQYF,once,TRBD2,TRBV7-9,TRBJ2-5
TGTGCCAGCAGCTACATTACGGGGGACTCCGGAAACACCATATATTTT,CASSYITGDSGNTIYF,once,-,TRBV7-9,TRBJ1-3
TGTGCCAGCAGTTTTACCGGGGAGCTGTTTTTT,CASSFTGELFF,-,-,TRBV6-5,TRBJ2-2
TGTGCCAGCAGTTATAACCGGGACAGGGCCGAGCAGTACTTC,CASSYNRDRAEQYF,-,TRBD1,TRBV6-5,TRBJ2-7
TGTGCCAGCAGTTCGGCGGGGCAGGGCCGCTCCTACGAGCAGTACTTC,CASSSAGQGRSYEQYF,-,-,TRBV28,TRBJ2-7
TGTGCCAGCAGTGACTTGGCCACAGATACGCAGTATTTT,CASSDLATDTQYF,-,-,TRBV6-4,TRBJ2-3
TGTGCCAGTGATTCGAGGCCGAACAATGAGCAGTTCTTC,CASDSRPNNEQFF,-,-,TRBV2,TRBJ2-1